The sequence of this T cell receptor (beta chain) was determined in a study of blood T cell repertoires in COVID-19. Overall study: In each case, the material was cDNA or gDNA derived from T cells, B-cell-depleted T cells, or PBMCs.

Cohorts were based on clinical histories the participants reported. This CDR3 comprises 14 residues. Germline loops: CDR1 SGHTA, CDR2 FQGTGA. V gave up 5 bases and J gave up 2 bases, with 11 bases separating them. Sequenced by immunoSEQ multiplex PCR; TCRdb stores in-frame clones only, minus some. Of over 150,000 clones in the sample, 75% to 90% are singletons; the top ten hold around 3.2%. This receptor was taken from a woman in her sixties who had recovered from COVID-19. The V and J genes are TRBV7-3 and TRBJ2-3; D gene unclear. The sequenced sample was PBMCs or T cells enriched from blood (not recorded which). CDR3 residues: CASSPTSTTDTQYF. DNA of the CDR3: TGTGCCAGCAGCCCGACATCGACCACAGATACGCAGTATTTT.